These T cell receptor beta chains were read from a single sample in a study of T cell responses to AZD1222 COVID-19 vaccine. Data came from immunoSEQ multiplex PCR; TCRdb stores just in-frame clones and leaves some out. The sample records more than 100,000 clones, around 92% being singletons. The source material was peripheral blood, sampled on day 0 of AZD1222 vaccination. The receptors come from an adult in good health. The CDR3 runs from the conserved cysteine through the conserved F or W. A D gene is named only where the DNA matches it firmly. Clone size appears in some rows only: once, few, many, or a class for an expanded clone.

CDR3aa | CDR3nt | d_gene | j_gene | v_gene | abundance
CASSWGPRGNQPQHF | TGTGCCAGCAGCTGGGGACCGAGGGGCAATCAGCCCCAGCATTTT | . | TRBJ1-5 | TRBV5-6 | .
CASRPLAGGGGEQFF | TGTGCCAGCAGGCCCCTAGCGGGAGGCGGTGGTGAGCAGTTCTTC | TRBD2 | TRBJ2-1 | TRBV11-2 | .
CASRRTGGSYEQYF | TGTGCCAGCAGAAGGACAGGGGGCTCCTACGAGCAGTACTTC | TRBD1 | TRBJ2-7 | TRBV28 | once
CASSTAYEQYF | TGTGCCAGTAGTACAGCCTACGAGCAGTACTTC | . | TRBJ2-7 | TRBV19 | once
CASSLGQGRNYGYTF | TGTGCCAGCAGCTTGGGACAGGGAAGGAACTATGGCTACACCTTC | TRBD1 | TRBJ1-2 | TRBV7-9 | .
CASSYLETYEQYF | TGCGCCAGCAGCTACTTAGAGACCTACGAGCAGTACTTC | . | TRBJ2-7 | TRBV5-1 | once
CASSFGTGELFF | TGTGCCAGCAGCTTTGGGACCGGGGAGCTGTTTTTT | . | TRBJ2-2 | TRBV7-7 | .
CASSANPAGTANTGELFF | TGCGCCAGCAGCGCGAACCCTGCAGGGACCGCGAACACCGGGGAGCTGTTTTTT | . | TRBJ2-2 | TRBV5-1 | .
CASSLIREARETQYF | TGTGCCAGCAGCTTAATTCGGGAGGCACGAGAGACCCAGTACTTC | TRBD2 | TRBJ2-5 | TRBV7-3 | .
CASSQDQGTSGDNEQFF | TGCGCCAGCAGCCAAGATCAGGGGACTAGCGGGGACAATGAGCAGTTCTTC | TRBD2 | TRBJ2-1 | TRBV4-1 | .
CASTDRSTNEKLFF | TGTGCCTCTACGGACAGATCAACTAATGAAAAACTGTTTTTT | . | TRBJ1-4 | TRBV30 | .
CATAGLRLDGYTF | TGTGCTACGGCTGGTTTGCGGTTAGATGGCTACACCTTC | . | TRBJ1-2 | TRBV7-2 | few
CASSYGLAGDTQYF | TGTGCCAGCAGTTATGGACTAGCGGGAGATACGCAGTATTTT | TRBD2 | TRBJ2-3 | TRBV7-2 | once
CASSSWTGGGNQPQHF | TGTGCCAGCAGCTCCTGGACGGGCGGGGGCAATCAGCCCCAGCATTTT | . | TRBJ1-5 | TRBV5-5 | .
CASSQDREPYYGYTF | TGCGCCAGCAGCCAAGATAGAGAACCCTACTATGGCTACACCTTC | . | TRBJ1-2 | TRBV4-3 | once
CAISESRVQGWTGELFF | TGTGCCATCAGTGAATCCAGGGTACAGGGGTGGACCGGGGAGCTGTTTTTT | TRBD1 | TRBJ2-2 | TRBV10-3 | once
CASSYSKAGAREKLFF | TGTGCCAGCAGTTACTCGAAGGCTGGGGCGAGGGAAAAACTGTTTTTT | . | TRBJ1-4 | TRBV6-5 | .
CASSQGQGNQPQHF | TGTGCCAGCTCACAGGGACAGGGCAATCAGCCCCAGCATTTT | TRBD1 | TRBJ1-5 | TRBV18 | .
CASSRTLISGQPQHF | TGTGCCAGCAGTCGGACCCTGATTAGCGGTCAGCCCCAGCATTTT | . | TRBJ1-5 | TRBV2 | .
CASSYTGIADEKLFF | TGTGCCAGCAGCTATACAGGGATAGCGGACGAAAAACTGTTTTTT | . | TRBJ1-4 | TRBV3-1/TRBV3-2 | .
CASSPGPLTGEQYF | TGTGCCAGCAGCCCCGGACCGCTGACGGGGGAGCAGTACTTC | . | TRBJ2-7 | TRBV7-3 | .
CATSGTGVEQPQHF | TGTGCCACCTCCGGGACAGGGGTGGAACAGCCCCAGCATTTT | TRBD1 | TRBJ1-5 | TRBV10-3 | .
CATSVSRDRNEQYF | TGTGCCACCAGCGTGTCCCGGGACAGGAACGAGCAGTACTTC | TRBD1 | TRBJ2-7 | TRBV15 | once
CASTLGAYNSPLHF | TGTGCCAGCACCCTAGGGGCATATAATTCACCCCTCCACTTT | . | TRBJ1-6 | TRBV27 | .
CAWSTRSLTGELFF | TGTGCCTGGAGTACAAGGAGCCTCACCGGGGAGCTGTTTTTT | . | TRBJ2-2 | TRBV30 | .
CASGTGTGFITGYTF | TGTGCCAGCGGCACCGGGACAGGGTTTATAACAGGCTACACCTTC | TRBD1 | TRBJ1-2 | TRBV28 | .